The clone carrying this T cell receptor beta chain was observed a handful of times. Its antigen is still unknown. This entry comes from a study of blood T cells in healthy people across ages. Study-wide background: In model experiments, template switching was able to capture about one barcoded beta molecule for every two T cells that were present.

The authors ran a second PCR of roughly 6 to 11 cycles using a sample-barcoded 5' primer and a J-beta primer mix. One entry per CDR3 protein, called by TCRdb with MiXCR from the 5' RACE reads. The sample includes hundreds of thousands of distinct CDR3 sequences, 45% to 50% of them seen just once. The ends were cut back, 2 bases at V and 8 bases at J, with 11 bases in the middle. This CDR3 spans 13 amino acids. The V gene's germline CDR1 is SGHDT and CDR2 YYEEEE. Whole-study findings and limits: It was not known whether donors were CMV positive (a possible confounder of expanded clonotype changes). Diversity of TCR beta per million T cells declined in a roughly linear way with age.

The chain combines TRBV5-6 with TRBJ2-1; D unclear. Source material: blood. This TCR derives from a woman aged 55-70 years in good health. In DNA form, the CDR3 reads TGTGCCAGCAGCTTACCAGGTAACGATGAGCAGTTCTTC. Amino acid sequence: CASSLPGNDEQFF.